A selection of T cell receptor beta chains follows, all from one sample in a study of T-cell memory formation after mild COVID-19. TCRdb analysed the 5' RACE reads with MiXCR anew, one entry per CDR3 protein. The sample shows a few hundred thousand distinct CDR3 sequences, 16% of them seen only once. The sample comprised PBMCs or a T cell subset sorted from them (not recorded which). The receptor source for this set is a young man who had mild COVID-19 (a few samples of this study predate the infection). Cell type and time point are not known. Both conserved end residues are part of each CDR3. D genes are given only for firm matches. Only part of the rows carry a size: once, few, many, or a class if the clone is expanded.

v_gene	d_gene	abundance	j_gene	CDR3aa	CDR3nt
TRBV7-2	NA	NA	TRBJ2-5	CASSLVVSVETQYF	TGTGCCAGCAGCTTAGTCGTTTCCGTTGAGACCCAGTACTTC
TRBV18	NA	few	TRBJ2-5	CASSPAAGQETQYF	TGTGCCAGCTCACCGGCAGCAGGGCAAGAGACCCAGTACTTC
TRBV7-3	NA	NA	TRBJ2-5	CASSPREGRVFGTQYF	TGTGCCAGCAGCCCCAGAGAGGGTCGGGTATTCGGGACCCAGTACTTC
TRBV4-2	NA	many	TRBJ2-1	CASSPGSQRDEQFF	TGTGCCAGCAGCCCCGGGTCCCAACGGGATGAGCAGTTCTTC
TRBV3-1	NA	few	TRBJ2-1	CASSQDALALDNEQFF	TGTGCCAGCAGCCAAGATGCACTAGCTCTAGACAATGAGCAGTTCTTC
TRBV2	NA	few	TRBJ1-2	CASSEGPNGYTF	TGTGCCAGCAGTGAGGGGCCTAATGGCTACACCTTC
TRBV29-1	NA	many	TRBJ2-4	CSVEDRGGKNIQYF	TGCAGCGTTGAAGATCGTGGGGGCAAAAACATTCAGTACTTC
TRBV28	NA	few	TRBJ1-1	CASSLSRSAAFF	TGTGCCAGCAGTTTATCGCGGTCGGCAGCTTTCTTT
TRBV7-6	NA	few	TRBJ1-5	CASSLAPGPFQPQHF	TGTGCCAGCAGCTTAGCTCCTGGACCATTCCAGCCCCAGCATTTT
TRBV7-9	NA	few	TRBJ2-1	CASSWRLVGNEQFF	TGTGCCAGCAGCTGGAGACTAGTCGGCAATGAGCAGTTCTTC
TRBV7-2	NA	many	TRBJ1-3	CASSLRAASSGNTIYF	TGTGCCAGCAGCCTCCGGGCAGCCAGCTCTGGAAACACCATATATTTT